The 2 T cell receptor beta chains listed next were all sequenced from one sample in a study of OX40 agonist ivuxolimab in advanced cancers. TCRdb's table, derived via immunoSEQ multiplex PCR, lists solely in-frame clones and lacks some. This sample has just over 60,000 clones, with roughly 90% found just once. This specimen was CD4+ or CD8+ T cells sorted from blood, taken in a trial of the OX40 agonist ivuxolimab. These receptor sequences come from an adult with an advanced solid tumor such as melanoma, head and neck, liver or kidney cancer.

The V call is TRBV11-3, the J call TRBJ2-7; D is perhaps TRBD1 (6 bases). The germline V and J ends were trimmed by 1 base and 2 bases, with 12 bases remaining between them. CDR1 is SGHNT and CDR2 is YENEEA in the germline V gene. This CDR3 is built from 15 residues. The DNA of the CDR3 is TGTGCCAGCAGCTTAGCGTCACAGGGCCCCTACGAGCAGTACTTC. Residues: CASSLASQGPYEQYF.

The CDR3 DNA sequence: TGTGCCAGCAGCCACAATGGCGGGAACTATGGCTACACCTTC. Translated: CASSHNGGNYGYTF. The chain couples TRBV7-8 to TRBJ1-2; D gene ambiguous. The CDR3 is 14 residues long. CDR1 is SGHVS and CDR2 is FQNEAQ in the germline V gene. V shed 5 bases and J shed 2 bases, with 12 bases lying between them. The full variable domain, in which reference TRBV7-8 and TRBJ1-2 provide the parts outside the CDR3, is GAGVSQSPRYKVAKRGQDVALRCDPISGHVSLFWYQQALGQGPEFLTYFQNEAQLDKSGLPSDRFFAERPEGSVSTLKIQRTQQEDSAVYLCASSHNGGNYGYTFGSGTRLTVV.